This T cell receptor beta chain is drawn from a study of metastatic and nonmetastatic thyroid tumors. As for the study in general: Repertoires from malignant and benign thyroid patients were compared across blood and tumor or nodule tissue. Whole-study findings and limits: Benign nodules were reported to have significantly lower TCR beta diversity than malignant thyroid tumors, in blood and tumor.

Among the patients, none had received any treatment before thyroid surgery. In the authors' workflow: The study built a papillary thyroid cancer distant-metastasis classifier from CDR3 differences across clinicopathological groups. TCRdb reassembled clones from the PCR reads with MiXCR. For this entry, the V and J calls and clone size follow TCRdb and not the study's own pipeline. The data contain about 40,000 clones, 15% to 20% of them singletons. The V gene end was trimmed by 2 bases and the J gene end by 4 bases; junction bases not matched to a gene: 3. CDR1 and CDR2 (germline): MNHEY, SVGAGI. This CDR3 has 14 amino acids. Of note for this clone: Antigen specificity is unknown.

This receptor was obtained from a female donor with papillary thyroid cancer or a benign thyroid nodule (not recorded which). Some clones in this sample may be carry-over from other donors' samples. V gene TRBV6-5 combines with J gene TRBJ2-3; 7 positions agree with TRBD1. The sequencing sample was made of tumor tissue. The CDR3 DNA sequence: TGTGCCAGCAGTTACAGGGGGCTTTCAGATACGCAGTATTTT. Its translation is CASSYRGLSDTQYF.